These 6 T cell receptor beta chains originate from one sample sequenced in a study of shared clonotypes between healthy human individuals. Positive CCR7 selection of CD45RO-negative cells yielded the naive CD8 cells, and terminally differentiated effector memory CD45RA+ cells were excluded. Using immunoSEQ multiplex PCR, the repertoire was profiled, and TCRdb retains in-frame clones only, with some absent. The sample carries fewer than 850,000 clones, roughly 96% recorded once. The sample taken for sequencing was naive CD8+ T cells sorted from blood. The receptors shown here come from a man aged 25 to 40 in good health.

This chain uses TRBV19 with TRBJ2-3; D gene uncertain. Germline V gene lookup returns CDR1 LNHDA and CDR2 SQIVND (reference sequence). The V gene lost 4 bases and the J gene lost 0 bases, with 5 bases spanning the gap. This CDR3 has 13 amino acids. The CDR3: CASSSVSTDTQYF. CDR3 DNA sequence: TGTGCCAGTAGTAGTGTTAGCACAGATACGCAGTATTTT. Together with reference TRBV19 and TRBJ2-3, the CDR3 gives the full variable domain: DGGITQSPKYLFRKEGQNVTLSCEQNLNHDAMYWYRQDPGQGLRLIYYSQIVNDFQKGDIAEGYSVSREKKESFPLTVTSAQKNPTAFYLCASSSVSTDTQYFGPGTRLTVL.

A word on this clone: Other DNA sequences in the sample encode the same CDR3. The chain links TRBV29-1 to TRBJ1-2, with D possibly TRBD1 on 5 matching bases. Trimming shortened V by 0 bases and J by 6 bases, and 5 bases separated the two germline ends. The germline V gene has CDR1 SQVTM and CDR2 ANQGSEA. This CDR3 comprises 11 residues. The CDR3 region is CSVEDRDGYTF. CDR3 sequence (DNA): TGCAGCGTTGAAGACAGGGATGGCTACACCTTC.

This clone was seen once. The chain joins TRBV13 to TRBJ2-1; TRBD2 aligns across 8 bases. CDR3 length: 14 amino acids. Germline V gene lookup returns CDR1 PRHDT and CDR2 FYEKMQ (reference sequence). Trimming took 4 bases from V and 4 from J; bases not matched to a gene: 3. The CDR3 nucleotides are TGTGCCAGCAGCTCCTTAGCGGGATACAATGAGCAGTTCTTC. It yields the protein CASSSLAGYNEQFF. Full variable domain (outside the CDR3, taken from reference TRBV13 and TRBJ2-1): AAGVIQSPRHLIKEKRETATLKCYPIPRHDTVYWYQQGPGQDPQFLISFYEKMQSDKGSIPDRFSAQQFSDYHSELNMSSLELGDSALYFCASSSLAGYNEQFFGPGTRLTVL.

The chain joins TRBV7-9 to TRBJ2-1; 11 positions agree with TRBD2. Germline-derived CDR1 and CDR2 are SEHNR and FQNEAQ (reference sequence). Losses at the gene ends were 2 bases for V and 9 bases for J; bases not matched to a gene: 6. The CDR3 runs to 15 residues. As DNA, the CDR3 is TGTGCCAGCAGCTTAACGACTAGCGGGAAGCCTGAGCAGTTCTTC. Protein product: CASSLTTSGKPEQFF.

In its sample, this clone was seen once. This sequence joins TRBV6-5 and TRBJ1-3; 8 nucleotides match TRBD1. The CDR3 extends over 16 amino acids. Germline V gives CDR1 MNHEY, CDR2 SVGAGI. V trimming: 1 base; J trimming: 0 bases; junction bases outside the gene matches: 2. CDR3 nucleotides: TGTGCCAGCAGTTACTATACAGGGGGCTCTGGAAACACCATATATTTT. Protein sequence: CASSYYTGGSGNTIYF.

The chain employs TRBV10-1 and TRBJ2-7; either TRBD1 or TRBD2 may supply D (6 bases each). The CDR3 has 15 amino acids. With 0 bases removed from V and 4 bases from J, the gap between germline ends came to 13 bases. Germline CDR1 and CDR2: WNHNN and SYGVQD (reference sequence). The CDR3 sequence: CASSESRGLNYEQYF. Written as DNA, the CDR3 is TGCGCCAGCAGTGAGTCCCGGGGGCTCAATTACGAGCAGTACTTC.